This TCR beta chain was sequenced for a study of cytomegalovirus exposure and HLA in healthy donors (dated by TCRdb to the late 2010s). Some background on the complete study: An earlier analysis of approximately 640 of the donors reported about 290 Gb of sequence data and more than 90 million unique TCR beta sequences from roughly 180 million T cells. An early release covering more than 500 HLA-typed donors comprised about 310 gigabases of sequencing data and around 80 million unique TCR sequences. Of the 300 to 450 genotyped donors, about 84% fell in the genetic ancestry cluster associated with self-reported Caucasian donors. The study aimed to test whether signatures of past pathogen exposure could be identified by cataloging public T cell receptors. The T cell repertoires of 550 to 850 subjects were profiled by immunosequencing and related to cytomegalovirus serostatus. Besides the first cohort of about 730 subjects, a separate validation cohort made up of 120 different subjects was used. The study combined high-throughput TCR immunosequencing, statistical association of individual TCRs with disease status, and machine learning to predict cytomegalovirus infection status. A later analysis re-analyzed previously published TCR beta repertoires from 600 to 850 donors and added high-resolution HLA genotyping to study TCR occurrence patterns. In the later analysis, no new phenotypic data were used to find candidate immune exposures; instead, reliance was placed on TCR beta sequences and their occurrence across donors. To decide whether each TCR beta V gene segment behaved as functional or pseudogenic, an earlier analysis of some 600 of the donors relied on high-throughput TCR beta sequencing. Donor age, sex, ethnicity and CMV serostatus were collected together with the repertoire data. A later genetic analysis took genome-wide SNP genotypes for about 60% of the roughly 670 donors and used that subset as a discovery cohort. All discovery cohort repertoires had been generated using a single sequencing platform. Class I and class II HLA loci were covered by the typing at four-digit resolution. Typing coverage differed by locus: A, B, C, DRB1 and DQB1 were typed in roughly 620-630 donors, DQA1 in around 500, DPA1 in around 580, and DPB1 in just under 490. Because of strong linkage in the cohort, five DR-DQ haplotypes were treated as single units for association and clustering. On average, roughly 240,000 unique TCR beta nucleotide sequences were sequenced per donor among a few hundred genotyped donors of the cohort, with 15% to 20% of those sequences being non-productive.

The table lists this clone with a count of one. Its recognized antigen is unknown. Within one base of it there is no much larger clone, and no base qualities were kept. Cut back by 4 bases and 1 base, the V and J ends lie 16 bases apart. CDR1 and CDR2 are drawn from the germline V gene (reference sequence): GTSNPN, SVGIG. The CDR3 has 15 amino acids, counting the end cysteine and phenylalanine. Solely the CDR3 DNA is kept, with 45 bases framed from the first base. In total, around 600 healthy bone marrow donors made up the cohort. At the time of sampling, every cohort member was nominally healthy, though immune exposures that went unrecorded were likely present. The donor was CMV seropositive and was included in the group of some 290 seropositive cohort members. Every donor gave a peripheral blood sample, and the peripheral blood mononuclear cells from that sample were used for TCR beta sequencing. Genomic DNA extraction from the blood cell samples was performed with the Qiagen DNeasy Blood Extraction Kit.

Study-level results and caveats: Linkage disequilibrium might explain the correlated functional status among segregating V segments, but an unknown experimental factor could not be excluded. The earlier analysis of some 560 of the donors excluded some 15 rarely observed V segments, including chromosome 9 orphons, because counts were too low. Compared with the approximately 720-donor mean, donors in an Asian-associated ancestry cluster had fewer N-insertions in productive TCRs, according to a later genetic analysis. Only TCR beta chains were sequenced in this cohort, and the absence of alpha or paired-chain data limited detectable features. Across donors, most TCR sequences were observed very rarely, whereas some public TCRs were present in many individuals. In an earlier analysis of some 640 of the donors, most TCR beta V segments were observed in productive rearrangements about 87% or about 30% of the time, broadly matching IMGT annotations. A later analysis reported that several top co-occurrence clusters appeared linked to parvovirus B19, influenza, CMV and Epstein-Barr virus. A later analysis found that HLA-associated TCR beta chains were more clonally expanded and had lower generation probabilities than equally common non-associated chains. The classifier was reported to diagnose cytomegalovirus status with high specificity and sensitivity in both the original cohort and the validation cohort. A further reported finding was that TCR beta sequences accurately predicted the HLA-A and HLA-B alleles for most subjects in the first cohort. A cluster of highly shared sequence variants was judged likely to represent a technical artifact of the sequencing pipeline. Because HLA typing was missing for some donors at each locus, association tests included only the typed subset. A later genetic analysis associated a missense DCLRE1C variant with V-gene and J-gene trimming of TCR beta chains, and an independent cohort replicated the association. The authors suggested that the approach could potentially be extended to other disease states and immunological phenotypes. When HLA alleles, especially DR and DQ, strongly co-occurred, TCR associations were difficult to assign to individual alleles. In a later analysis, the rate of TCR association differed among HLA loci, with DRB1 alleles having the most associated TCRs and HLA-C alleles having the fewest. Some IMGT-functional V segments, including TRBV6-2 and TRBV6-3, could not be told apart with the 87-base-pair reads, so those segments were excluded. A few of the identified cytomegalovirus-associated TCR beta chains were confirmed in vitro to be specific for cytomegalovirus antigens. For the cohort, immune exposure information was limited to CMV serostatus. The study gave a list of 150 to 200 TCR beta chains associated with cytomegalovirus. Roughly uniform sequencing depth across donors was assumed in presence/absence analyses, although this assumption may not hold. In a later analysis, most CMV-associated TCR beta chains were found to appear HLA-restricted, with HLA associations seemingly driven largely by CMV exposure. In a later analysis, some 18,000 TCR beta sequences were associated with specific HLA alleles at a false discovery rate of 0.05.

Libraries were prepared through the immunoSEQ multiplex PCR assay. For the multiplex PCR, a mixture combining 60 forward primers for TCR Vbeta segments and 13 reverse primers for TCR Jbeta segments was used. The CDR3 region of rearranged TCR beta genes was amplified from genomic DNA by a multiplex PCR assay. On the Illumina HiSeq System, the amplified TCR beta libraries were sequenced as 87-base-pair reads. As for the authors' bioinformatics: In a later analysis, tens of millions of unique TCR beta chains were counted across the approximately 670 repertoires, and about 10 million of these chains were shared by at least two donors. To remove PCR and sequencing errors, raw reads were error-corrected and collapsed into unique sequences using a nearest-neighbor algorithm that merged closely related sequences. V, D and J gene segments were assigned by aligning CDR3 sequences to IMGT reference sequences. For a sequence to be retained, a match of at least six nucleotides was required to both a V gene segment and a J gene segment. Rearrangements were called productive when the CDR3 lacked stop codons and stayed in frame with V and J; all others were non-productive. Following IMGT convention, CDR3 was defined as the stretch from the second conserved V-encoded cysteine to the conserved J-encoded phenylalanine. The earlier analysis of more than 450 of the donors excluded sequences that lacked an unambiguous match to a single V gene segment. In an earlier analysis of a few hundred of the donors, a V segment was called functional when productive rearrangements were above 56.7%, and segregating when the standard deviation between donors exceeded 5%. A statistical classification framework was built for diagnosing cytomegalovirus status from the catalog of TCR beta chain sequences. In a later analysis, V and J genes were assigned by comparing TCR nucleotide sequences against IMGT/GENE-DB human TR gene sequences. In a later analysis, CDR3 sequences and most-parsimonious VDJ recombination scenarios were assigned using the TCRdist pipeline. In a later analysis, each TCR beta chain was defined by its CDR3 amino acid sequence together with its V-gene family, and reads lacking a unique V-gene family were excluded. A later analysis removed over 500 highly shared, low-generation-probability nucleotide sequences to deal with suspected cross-contamination and a sequencing artifact. In a later analysis, a clonal expansion index for each public chain was calculated from normalized within-repertoire ranks of inferred template counts. In a later analysis, generation probabilities were computed with a VDJ recombination model fitted to out-of-frame rearrangements, and the resulting probabilities were checked against IGoR. In a later analysis, hypergeometric tests were used to score TCR-TCR, TCR-HLA and TCR-CMV co-occurrence, with a repertoire-size bias correction applied to TCR pairs. False discovery rates were estimated in a later analysis by permuting HLA or CMV assignments 20 times. In a later analysis, co-occurring TCRs were grouped using DBSCAN, with TCRdist sequence similarity added in when clustering inside HLA-allele-positive subsets. Repertoires with fewer than 30,000 or more than 120,000 public chains, plus five repertoires with anomalous nucleotide sharing, were excluded from co-occurrence clustering. The table comes from immuneACCESS by way of TCRdb, which keeps in-frame sequences with V and J called. Part of the clones is missing from these tables; in studies checked, under half for an unresolved V gene and the rest for unknown reasons. V and J calls and clone size are given by that table; D and trimming were obtained from the DNA. This sample has 150,000 to 200,000 clones in its table, and 80% to 90% of those were observed once. Jointly, the top ten make up around 1.2% of the sample.

This clonotype was sampled from a girl aged 2 to 10 in good health and CMV-seropositive. The sample comprised PBMCs. The chain employs TRBV30 and TRBJ1-1, and the D gene may be TRBD1, 6 bases matching. CDR3 loop: CAWTVGAGSNTEAFF. Here is the DNA: TGTGCCTGGACCGTGGGGGCGGGCTCGAACACTGAAGCTTTCTTT. Where the CDR3 stops, the reference TRBV30 and TRBJ1-1 genes take over; the full variable domain is SQTIHQWPATLVQPVGSPLSLECTVEGTSNPNLYWYRQAAGRGLQLLFYSVGIGQISSEVPQNLSASRPQDRQFILSSKKLLLSDSGFYLCAWTVGAGSNTEAFFGQGTRLTVV.